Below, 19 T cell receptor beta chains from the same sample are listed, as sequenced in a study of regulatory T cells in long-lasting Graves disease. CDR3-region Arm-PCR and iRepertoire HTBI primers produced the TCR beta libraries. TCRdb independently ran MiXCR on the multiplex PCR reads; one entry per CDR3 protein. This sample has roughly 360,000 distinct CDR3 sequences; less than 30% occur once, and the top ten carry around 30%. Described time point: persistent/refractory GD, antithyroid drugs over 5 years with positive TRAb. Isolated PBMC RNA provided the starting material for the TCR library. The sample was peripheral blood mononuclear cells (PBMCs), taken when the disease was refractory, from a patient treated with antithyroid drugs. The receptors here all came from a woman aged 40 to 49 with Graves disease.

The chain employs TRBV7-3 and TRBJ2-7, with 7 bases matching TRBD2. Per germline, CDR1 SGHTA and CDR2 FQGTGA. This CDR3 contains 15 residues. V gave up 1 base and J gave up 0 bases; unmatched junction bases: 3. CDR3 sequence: CASSLSGGNSYEQYF. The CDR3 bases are TGTGCCAGCAGCTTAAGCGGGGGAAACTCCTACGAGCAGTACTTC.

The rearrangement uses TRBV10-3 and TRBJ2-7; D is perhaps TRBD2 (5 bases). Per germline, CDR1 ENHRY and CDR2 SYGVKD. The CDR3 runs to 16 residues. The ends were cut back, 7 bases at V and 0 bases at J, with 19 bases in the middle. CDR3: CAIKDRVGESSYEQYF. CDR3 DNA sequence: TGTGCCATCAAGGATCGGGTCGGGGAAAGCTCCTACGAGCAGTACTTC.

The CDR3 loop is CSARGLGTYTEAFF. In DNA, the CDR3 is TGCAGTGCTAGAGGGTTGGGCACTTACACTGAAGCTTTCTTT. The V call is TRBV20-1, the J call TRBJ1-1; D gene unclear. V lost 1 base, J lost 3 bases, and 12 bases lay in between. Per the germline V gene, CDR1 is DFQATT and CDR2 is SNEGSKA (reference sequence). CDR3 length equals 14 residues.

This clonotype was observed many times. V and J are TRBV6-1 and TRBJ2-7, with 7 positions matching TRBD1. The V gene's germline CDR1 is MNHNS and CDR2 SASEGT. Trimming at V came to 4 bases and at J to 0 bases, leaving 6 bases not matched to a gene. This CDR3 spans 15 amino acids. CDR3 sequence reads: CASSARDSISYEQYF. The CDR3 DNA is TGTGCCAGCAGTGCCCGGGACAGCATCTCCTACGAGCAGTACTTC.

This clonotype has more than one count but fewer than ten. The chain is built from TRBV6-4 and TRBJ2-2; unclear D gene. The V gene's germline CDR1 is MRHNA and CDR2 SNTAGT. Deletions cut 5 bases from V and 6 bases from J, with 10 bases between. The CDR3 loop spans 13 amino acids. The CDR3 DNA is TGTGCCAGCAGTTATTTAGGCCCCGGGGAGCTGTTTTTT. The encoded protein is CASSYLGPGELFF.

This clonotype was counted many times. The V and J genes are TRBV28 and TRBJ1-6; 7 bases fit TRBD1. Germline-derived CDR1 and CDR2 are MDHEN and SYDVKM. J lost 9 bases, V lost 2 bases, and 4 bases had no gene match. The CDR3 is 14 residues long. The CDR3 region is CASSLVRGGSPLHF. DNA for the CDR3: TGTGCCAGCAGTTTAGTCAGGGGGGGTTCACCCCTCCACTTT.

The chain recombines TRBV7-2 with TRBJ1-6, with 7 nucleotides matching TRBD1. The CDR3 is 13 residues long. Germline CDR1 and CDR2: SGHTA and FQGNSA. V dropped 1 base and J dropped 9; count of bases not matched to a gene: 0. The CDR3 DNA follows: TGTGCCAGCAGCTTAGACAGGGGTTCACCCCTCCACTTT. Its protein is CASSLDRGSPLHF.

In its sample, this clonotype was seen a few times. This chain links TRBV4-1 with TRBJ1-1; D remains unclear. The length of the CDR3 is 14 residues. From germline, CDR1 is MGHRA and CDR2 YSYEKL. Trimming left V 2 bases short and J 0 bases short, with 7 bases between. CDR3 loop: CASSQLGMNTEAFF. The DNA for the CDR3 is TGCGCCAGCAGCCAACTGGGGATGAACACTGAAGCTTTCTTT.

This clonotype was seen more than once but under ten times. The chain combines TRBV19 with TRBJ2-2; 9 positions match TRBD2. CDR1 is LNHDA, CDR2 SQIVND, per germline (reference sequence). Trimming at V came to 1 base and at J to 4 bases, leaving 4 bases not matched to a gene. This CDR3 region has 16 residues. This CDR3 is CASSIGSLAGTGELFF. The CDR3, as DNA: TGTGCCAGTAGTATAGGATCACTAGCGGGCACCGGGGAGCTGTTTTTT.

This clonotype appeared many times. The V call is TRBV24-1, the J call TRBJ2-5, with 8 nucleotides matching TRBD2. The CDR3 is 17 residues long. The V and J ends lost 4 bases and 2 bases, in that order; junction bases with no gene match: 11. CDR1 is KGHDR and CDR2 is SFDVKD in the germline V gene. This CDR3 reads CATSDPGERETQETQYF. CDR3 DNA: TGTGCCACCAGTGACCCGGGGGAGCGGGAGACTCAAGAGACCCAGTACTTC.

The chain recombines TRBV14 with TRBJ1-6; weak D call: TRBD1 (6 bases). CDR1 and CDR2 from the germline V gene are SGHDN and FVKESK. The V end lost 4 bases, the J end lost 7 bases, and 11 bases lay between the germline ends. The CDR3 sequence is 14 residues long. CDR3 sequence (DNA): TGTGCCAGCAGCCGGGGGGCGGTGAATTCACCCCTCCACTTT. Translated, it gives CASSRGAVNSPLHF.

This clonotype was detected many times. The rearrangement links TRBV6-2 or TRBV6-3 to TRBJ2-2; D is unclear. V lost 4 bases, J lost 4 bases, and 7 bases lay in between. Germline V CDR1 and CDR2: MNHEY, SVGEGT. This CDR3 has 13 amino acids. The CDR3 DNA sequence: TGTGCCAGCAGTTTTGATAGCACCGGGGAGCTGTTTTTT. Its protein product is CASSFDSTGELFF.

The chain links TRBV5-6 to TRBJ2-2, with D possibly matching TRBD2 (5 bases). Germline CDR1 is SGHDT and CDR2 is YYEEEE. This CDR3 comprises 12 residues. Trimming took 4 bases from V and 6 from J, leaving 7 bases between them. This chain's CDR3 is CASSVSAGELFF. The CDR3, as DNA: TGTGCCAGCAGCGTTAGCGCCGGGGAGCTGTTTTTT.

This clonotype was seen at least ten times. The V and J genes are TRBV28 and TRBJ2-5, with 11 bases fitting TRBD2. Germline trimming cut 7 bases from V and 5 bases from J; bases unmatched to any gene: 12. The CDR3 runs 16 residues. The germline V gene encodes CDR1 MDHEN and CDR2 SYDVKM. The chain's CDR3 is CASTGTSGSSQETQYF. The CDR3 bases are TGTGCCAGCACTGGGACTAGCGGAAGTAGTCAGGAGACCCAGTACTTC. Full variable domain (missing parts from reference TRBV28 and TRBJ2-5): DVKVTQSSRYLVKRTGEKVFLECVQDMDHENMFWYRQDPGLGLRLIYFSYDVKMKEKGDIPEGYSVSREKKERFSLILESASTNQTSMYLCASTGTSGSSQETQYFGPGTRLLVL.

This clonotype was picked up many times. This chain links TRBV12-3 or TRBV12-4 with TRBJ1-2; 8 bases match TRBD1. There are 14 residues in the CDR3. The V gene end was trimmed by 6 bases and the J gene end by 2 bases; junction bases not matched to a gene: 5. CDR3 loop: CASSWTGKNYGYTF. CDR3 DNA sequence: TGTGCCAGCAGCTGGACAGGGAAGAACTATGGCTACACCTTC.

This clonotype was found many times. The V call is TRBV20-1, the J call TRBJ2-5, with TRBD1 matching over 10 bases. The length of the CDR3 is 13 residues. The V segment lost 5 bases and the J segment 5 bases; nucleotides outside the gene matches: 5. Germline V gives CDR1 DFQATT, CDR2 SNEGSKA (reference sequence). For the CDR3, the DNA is TGCAGTGCTGGAAGGGACAGGGGTGAGACCCAGTACTTC. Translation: CSAGRDRGETQYF.

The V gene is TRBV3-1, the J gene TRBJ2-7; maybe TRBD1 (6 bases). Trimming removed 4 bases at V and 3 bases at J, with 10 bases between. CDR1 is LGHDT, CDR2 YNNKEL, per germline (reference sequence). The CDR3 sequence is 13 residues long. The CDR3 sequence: CASSRDNFYEQYF. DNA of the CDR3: TGTGCCAGCAGCCGGGACAACTTCTACGAGCAGTACTTC.

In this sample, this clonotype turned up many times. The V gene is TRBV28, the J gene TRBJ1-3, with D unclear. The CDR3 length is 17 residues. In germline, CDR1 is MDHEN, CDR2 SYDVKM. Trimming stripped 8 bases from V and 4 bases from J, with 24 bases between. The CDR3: CASHSGSGRGLGNTIYF. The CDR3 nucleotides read TGTGCCAGCCACAGCGGAAGCGGCAGAGGATTGGGAAACACCATATATTTT.

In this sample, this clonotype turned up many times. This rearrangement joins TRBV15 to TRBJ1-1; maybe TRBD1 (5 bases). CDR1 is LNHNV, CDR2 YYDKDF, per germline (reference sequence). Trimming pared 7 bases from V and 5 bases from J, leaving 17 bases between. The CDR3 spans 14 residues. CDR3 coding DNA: TGTGCCACCATCAGGGCACCCGATTGGACTGAAGCTTTCTTT. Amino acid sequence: CATIRAPDWTEAFF.